The clone carrying this T cell receptor (beta chain) appeared once. The antigen is not known. Trimming cost V 6 bases and J 4 bases, with 21 bases left between them. Germline V gene data show CDR1 as SGHVS and CDR2 as FNYEAQ. CDR3 size: 16 residues. This sample was included in a study of cytomegalovirus exposure and HLA in healthy donors. Study-wide findings and caveats: Several top significant clusters appeared, in a later analysis, to be linked to common viral pathogens. A later analysis found TCR association rates differed by HLA locus, highest for DRB1 and lowest for HLA-C. An analysis was carried out later, and it reportedly showed fewer N-insertions in an Asian-associated ancestry cluster than the roughly 700-donor mean.

Primers for the PCR totalled 60 Vbeta and 13 Jbeta. TCRdb's table, derived via immunoSEQ multiplex PCR, lists solely in-frame clones and lacks some. The top ten clones hold roughly 1.5% of a sample with 100,000 or so clones, 80% to 90% of them seen once. The genes are TRBV7-6 and TRBJ1-2; D perhaps matches TRBD1 (6 bases). The sequenced sample was PBMCs. The clonotype was recovered from a man in his forties in good health and CMV-seronegative. CDR3 sequence: CASSPNSGHDSYGYTF. DNA for the CDR3: TGTGCCAGCAGTCCCAATTCGGGACATGACTCCTATGGCTACACCTTC.